These 28 T cell receptor beta chains originate from one sample sequenced in a study of T cell responses to AZD1222 COVID-19 vaccine. Some clones are missing from TCRdb's copy, which holds only in-frame ones; the method was immunoSEQ multiplex PCR. The sample has 180,000 or so clones; around 90% are singletons. Sequences were derived from peripheral blood, sampled 28 days after the second AZD1222 dose. These receptors were obtained from an adult who received the AZD1222 COVID-19 vaccine.

This clone has a count of ten or more. This sequence joins TRBV5-1 and TRBJ2-1; 8 nucleotides align to TRBD2. J gave up 3 bases and V 2 bases, and 4 bases lay outside the gene matches. The CDR3 runs to 15 residues. The germline CDR1 and CDR2 sequences are SGHRS and YFSETQ. In nucleotides, the CDR3 is TGCGCCAGCAGCTTCGGAACTAGCGGCTACAATGAGCAGTTCTTC. This codes for CASSFGTSGYNEQFF.

The chain links TRBV3-1 (or the pseudogene TRBV3-2) to TRBJ2-1, with 9 bases lining up with TRBD2. Germline V gene sequence: CDR1 LGHDT, CDR2 YNNKEL (reference sequence). Trimming took 5 bases from V and 3 from J; bases not matched to a gene: 5. The CDR3 spans 15 residues. DNA for the CDR3: TGTGCCAGCAGCTGGGCGGGAGGGGGCTACAATGAGCAGTTCTTC. Translated, it gives CASSWAGGGYNEQFF.

The rearrangement links TRBV4-1 to TRBJ1-5; 7 bases fit TRBD1. CDR1 is MGHRA, CDR2 YSYEKL, per germline. The CDR3 consists of 16 residues. Unmatched junction bases numbered 7, after V lost 3 bases and J lost 2 bases. The DNA of the CDR3 is TGCGCCAGCAGCCATACCGACAGGGAGGGCAATCAGCCCCAGCATTTT. Encoded protein: CASSHTDREGNQPQHF.

This clone was counted once. This chain uses TRBV11-2 with TRBJ2-1, with 9 bases identical to TRBD2. CDR1 is SGHAT, CDR2 FQNNGV, per germline. After removal of 5 bases from V and 7 bases from J, the junction contained 18 bases not matched to a gene. The CDR3 extends over 18 amino acids. The CDR3 loop reads CASSIPSTSGPTGNEQFF. The CDR3 DNA sequence: TGTGCCAGCAGCATTCCTTCGACTAGCGGACCTACAGGGAATGAGCAGTTCTTC.

Only a few counts were recorded for this clone. The chain employs TRBV12-3 or TRBV12-4 and TRBJ1-2; D unresolved. The V and J ends lost 5 bases and 4 bases respectively, with 11 bases between them. This CDR3 spans 13 amino acids. CDR3 amino acids: CASSGQVGYGYTF. The CDR3 nucleotides are TGTGCCAGCAGTGGGCAGGTCGGCTATGGCTACACCTTC.

This rearrangement joins TRBV6-6 to TRBJ1-5; the match to TRBD1 covers 9 bases. The CDR3 covers 15 residues. With V trimmed by 2 bases and J by 5 bases, 4 bases remained unmatched. Germline V lookup: CDR1 MNHNY, CDR2 SVGAGI (reference sequence). The CDR3, as DNA: TGTGCCAGCAGTTACGGACAGGGGCGGGATCAGCCCCAGCATTTT. Translation: CASSYGQGRDQPQHF.

The chain combines TRBV27 with TRBJ1-2; D not resolved. Trimming shortened V by 3 bases and J by 8 bases, and 25 bases separated the two germline ends. Per germline, CDR1 MNHEY and CDR2 SMNVEV (reference sequence). The CDR3 consists of 17 residues. The CDR3 sequence is CASSLEEVIRKLGGYTF. The CDR3 DNA sequence: TGTGCCAGCAGTTTGGAGGAGGTAATCAGGAAGTTGGGGGGCTACACCTTC.

This sequence joins TRBV2 and TRBJ1-5, with TRBD1 matching over 8 bases. Germline assignment: CDR1 SNHLY and CDR2 FYNNEI. Germline trimming cut 5 bases from V and 6 bases from J; bases unmatched to any gene: 6. This CDR3 is built from 14 residues. Here the CDR3 reads CASSWTGLGQPQHF. DNA of the CDR3: TGTGCCAGCAGTTGGACAGGGTTGGGTCAGCCCCAGCATTTT.

The chain recombines TRBV5-4 with TRBJ1-6; D is ambiguous. The CDR3 covers 13 residues. The ends were cut back, 6 bases at V and 9 bases at J, with 13 bases in the middle. Germline CDR1 and CDR2: SGHNT and YYREEE (reference sequence). This CDR3 is CASTLRGSSPLHF. CDR3 coding DNA: TGTGCCAGCACCCTCAGAGGGAGTTCACCCCTCCACTTT.

The chain uses TRBV27 and TRBJ2-5, with TRBD2 as a possible D gene (5 bases). The CDR3 is 14 amino acids. Trimming pared 0 bases from V and 4 bases from J, leaving 9 bases between. From germline, CDR1 is MNHEY and CDR2 SMNVEV (reference sequence). The CDR3: CASSLSRGLETQYF. The CDR3 DNA reads TGTGCCAGCAGTTTATCGCGAGGGCTAGAGACCCAGTACTTC.

The chain recombines TRBV4-1 with TRBJ2-1; D is ambiguous. The CDR3 covers 16 residues. The V and J ends lost 1 base and 0 bases respectively, with 10 bases between them. Germline V gene sequence: CDR1 MGHRA, CDR2 YSYEKL. DNA of the CDR3: TGCGCCAGCAGCCAAGCCGTGGGTATCTCCTACAATGAGCAGTTCTTC. Residues: CASSQAVGISYNEQFF.

The V call is TRBV7-2, the J call TRBJ1-1; 7 nucleotides align to TRBD1. Germline V gives CDR1 SGHTA, CDR2 FQGNSA. The trim removed 2 bases at V and 0 bases at J, leaving 3 bases unmatched. This CDR3 comprises 15 residues. The CDR3 DNA follows: TGTGCCAGCAGCTTAAGGGGGCCGATGAACACTGAAGCTTTCTTT. As protein: CASSLRGPMNTEAFF.

The chain uses TRBV27 and TRBJ2-7; either TRBD1 or TRBD2 may fit D (5 bases each). CDR3 length equals 14 residues. Germline V CDR1 and CDR2: MNHEY, SMNVEV (reference sequence). Trimming removed 4 bases from V and 0 bases from J, with 10 bases in between. The CDR3 DNA follows: TGTGCCAGCAGTTCCCTCGGGGCCTCCTACGAGCAGTACTTC. Its translation is CASSSLGASYEQYF.

The rearrangement joins TRBV11-2 to TRBJ1-2; 8 positions agree with TRBD1. The CDR3 runs 15 residues. The germline gives CDR1 SGHAT, CDR2 FQNNGV. V lost 4 bases and J lost 5; bases outside the gene matches: 9. CDR3 DNA: TGTGCCAGCAGCTCTTTGCAGGGGGCAGGGTATGGCTACACCTTC. Translating it yields CASSSLQGAGYGYTF.

The V gene is TRBV9, the J gene TRBJ1-2; D is uncertain. The V end lost 0 bases, the J end lost 2 bases, and 8 bases lay between the germline ends. In germline, CDR1 is SGDLS, CDR2 YYNGEE. This CDR3 contains 14 residues. The CDR3 nucleotides read TGTGCCAGCAGCGTAGACCACACAAACTATGGCTACACCTTC. It encodes CASSVDHTNYGYTF. The full variable domain, its missing parts supplied by reference TRBV9 and TRBJ1-2, is DSGVTQTPKHLITATGQRVTLRCSPRSGDLSVYWYQQSLDQGLQFLIQYYNGEERAKGNILERFSAQQFPDLHSELNLSSLELGDSALYFCASSVDHTNYGYTFGSGTRLTVV.

The V gene is TRBV29-1, the J gene TRBJ2-3, with TRBD2 matching over 7 bases. V lost 2 bases, J lost 3 bases, and 8 bases stayed unmatched. CDR3 length equals 15 residues. CDR1 and CDR2 from the germline V gene are SQVTM and ANQGSEA. CDR3 nucleotide sequence: TGCAGCGTTGAACCGCTGGGGGGGGGTACAGATACGCAGTATTTT. Translated, it gives CSVEPLGGGTDTQYF.

The chain employs TRBV30 and TRBJ2-1, with 7 nucleotides matching TRBD2. The CDR3 sequence is 15 residues long. In germline, CDR1 is GTSNPN, CDR2 SVGIG (reference sequence). V trimming: 0 bases; J trimming: 6 bases; junction bases outside the gene matches: 8. In DNA form, the CDR3 reads TGTGCCTGGAGTGTACCGGGGGGATACGGCAATGAGCAGTTCTTC. Translation: CAWSVPGGYGNEQFF.

The chain employs TRBV2 and TRBJ1-5; D gene unclear. This CDR3 region has 15 residues. The V gene lost 7 bases and the J gene lost 0 bases, with 13 bases spanning the gap. CDR1 is SNHLY, CDR2 FYNNEI, per germline. Here the CDR3 reads CASILDTISNQPQHF. The CDR3 DNA is TGTGCCAGCATACTTGACACCATTAGCAATCAGCCCCAGCATTTT.

The chain uses TRBV5-1 and TRBJ1-3; D is ambiguous. Germline CDR1 SGHRS, CDR2 YFSETQ. The CDR3 consists of 18 residues. V was clipped by 0 bases and J by 0 bases, with 16 bases between them. CDR3 loop: CASSLVPRTRLSGNTIYF. Here the CDR3 DNA reads TGCGCCAGCAGCTTGGTACCCAGGACTCGTCTCTCTGGAAACACCATATATTTT.

The chain couples TRBV27 to TRBJ2-2; D is possibly TRBD2 (6 bases). The germline V and J ends were trimmed by 3 bases and 2 bases, with 16 bases remaining between them. The CDR3 covers 17 residues. Germline V gene sequence: CDR1 MNHEY, CDR2 SMNVEV (reference sequence). CDR3 loop: CASSFSALATNTGELFF. DNA for the CDR3: TGTGCCAGCAGTTTTTCGGCACTAGCTACCAACACCGGGGAGCTGTTTTTT.

V and J are TRBV7-9 and TRBJ2-3, with 7 bases matching TRBD1. The trim removed 4 bases at V and 2 bases at J, leaving 3 bases unmatched. The germline V gene has CDR1 SEHNR and CDR2 FQNEAQ (reference sequence). This CDR3 contains 14 residues. CDR3 nucleotide sequence: TGTGCCAGCAGCTGGGACAGCTACACAGATACGCAGTATTTT. As protein: CASSWDSYTDTQYF.

The V call is TRBV27, the J call TRBJ1-5; no firm D call. Germline values: CDR1 MNHEY, CDR2 SMNVEV (reference sequence). Trimming took 8 bases from V and 7 from J, leaving 3 bases between them. There are 9 residues in the CDR3. CDR3 amino acids: CASPQPQHF. CDR3 DNA sequence: TGTGCCAGCCCCCAGCCCCAGCATTTT.

The V gene is TRBV7-2, the J gene TRBJ1-2; D may be TRBD1 (5 bases). Trimming removed 1 base from V and 4 bases from J, with 19 bases in between. CDR1 SGHTA and CDR2 FQGNSA come from the germline V gene. CDR3 length equals 17 residues. The CDR3 spells CASSLGGKRARSYGYTF. The CDR3 DNA reads TGTGCCAGCAGCTTAGGGGGGAAAAGGGCGAGGAGCTATGGCTACACCTTC.

The CDR3: CASSLAGGEFTEAFF. DNA for the CDR3: TGCGCCAGCAGCTTGGCCGGCGGGGAGTTCACTGAAGCTTTCTTT. V and J are TRBV5-1 and TRBJ1-1; no clear D gene. The CDR3 extends over 15 amino acids. V was clipped by 0 bases and J by 4 bases, with 13 bases between them. In germline, CDR1 is SGHRS, CDR2 YFSETQ.

The rearrangement uses TRBV3-1 (or the pseudogene TRBV3-2) and TRBJ2-3, with TRBD2 matching 10 bases. The V and J ends lost 6 bases and 2 bases, in that order; junction bases with no gene match: 5. This CDR3 spans 15 amino acids. Looked up from germline, CDR1 is LGHDT and CDR2 is YNNKEL (reference sequence). CDR3 amino acids: CASSIAGGATDTQYF. In DNA, the CDR3 is TGTGCCAGCAGTATAGCGGGGGGAGCCACAGATACGCAGTATTTT.

The V and J genes are TRBV5-1 and TRBJ1-2; D remains unclear. The CDR3 loop spans 14 amino acids. Trimming shortened V by 2 bases and J by 2 bases, and 10 bases separated the two germline ends. Germline CDR1 reads SGHRS; CDR2 reads YFSETQ. DNA for the CDR3: TGCGCCAGCAGCTTCGGAGAGGAGAACTATGGCTACACCTTC. Its translation is CASSFGEENYGYTF.

This clone has a single count. Other DNA sequences in this sample translate to the same CDR3. The gene calls are TRBV19 and TRBJ1-5, with D tentatively TRBD1 (6 bases). V lost 6 bases to trimming and J lost 7 bases, with 10 bases between them. The CDR3 consists of 12 residues. Germline CDR1 reads LNHDA; CDR2 reads SQIVND (reference sequence). CDR3 DNA sequence: TGTGCCAGTAGGACAGGCCCCCAGCCCCAGCATTTT. Residues: CASRTGPQPQHF. The whole variable domain, filled in from reference TRBV19 and TRBJ1-5, reads DGGITQSPKYLFRKEGQNVTLSCEQNLNHDAMYWYRQDPGQGLRLIYYSQIVNDFQKGDIAEGYSVSREKKESFPLTVTSAQKNPTAFYLCASRTGPQPQHFGDGTRLSIL.

This clone was detected once. Here the CDR3 reads CASSFSGKPPLHF. Here the CDR3 DNA reads TGTGCCAGCAGTTTCTCGGGGAAGCCACCCCTCCACTTT. The chain joins TRBV12-3 or TRBV12-4 to TRBJ1-6; D uncertain. V was clipped by 3 bases and J by 11 bases, with 11 bases between them. The CDR3 has 13 amino acids.